These T cell receptor beta chains were read from a single sample in a study of blood T cell repertoires in COVID-19. Profiled with immunoSEQ multiplex PCR; TCRdb holds only in-frame clones, not every one. Among approximately 360,000 clones, about 87% were seen once, and the ten largest hold roughly 1.9%. Material for sequencing was PBMCs or T cells enriched from blood (not recorded which). The receptor source for this set is a man aged 40-49 years in a cohort exposed to, infected with or recovered from COVID-19 (not recorded which). Each CDR3 is given with its conserved first and last residue. The D gene is left open where the match is weak. Part of the rows lack a size; the others show once, few, many or a class for expanded clones.

v_call	j_call	clone_size	d_call	cdr3_nt	cdr3_aa
TRBV4-1	TRBJ1-1	NA	NA	TGCGCCAGCAGCCAAGAGGGAGGGGGGCACTCGGCTTTCTTT	CASSQEGGGHSAFF
TRBV28	TRBJ2-1	NA	NA	TGTGCCAGCAGCCCCGCAGGGAACAATGAGCAGTTCTTC	CASSPAGNNEQFF
TRBV4-1	TRBJ1-2	NA	TRBD1	TGCGCCAGCCTGGGACAGACGTCCGGTGGCTACACCTTC	CASLGQTSGGYTF
TRBV7-9	TRBJ2-1	NA	TRBD1	TGTGCCAGCAGCTTAGCGATAGGGACAGGATATTACAATGAGCAGTTCTTC	CASSLAIGTGYYNEQFF
TRBV19	TRBJ1-2	NA	TRBD1	TGTGCCAGTAGTCCTCTGGACAGGCCAGCTAACTATGGCTACACCTTC	CASSPLDRPANYGYTF
TRBV6-5	TRBJ2-1	NA	TRBD1	TGTGCCAGCCGAAGGGACAGCCACAATGAGCAGTTCTTC	CASRRDSHNEQFF
TRBV13	TRBJ1-2	NA	TRBD1	TGTGCCAGCAGTAACCGGGACAGGGTCTATGGCTACACCTTC	CASSNRDRVYGYTF
TRBV19	TRBJ2-2	NA	TRBD2	TGTGCCAGTCGAGGGGAGGGCACCGGGGAGCTGTTTTTT	CASRGEGTGELFF
TRBV11-2	TRBJ1-2	NA	TRBD1	TGTGCCAGCAGCTTGACAGGGGATGGCTACACCTTC	CASSLTGDGYTF
TRBV3-1/TRBV3-2	TRBJ1-3	NA	TRBD1	TGTGCCAGCAGCCTGACAGGGAACGGAAACACCATATATTTT	CASSLTGNGNTIYF
TRBV7-2	TRBJ2-1	NA	NA	TGTGCCAGCAGCTTAGGTTCCGGGGGCCACAGGGGTGAGCAGTTCTTC	CASSLGSGGHRGEQFF
TRBV19	TRBJ1-5	once	NA	TGTGCCAGTATGTCCCTGAGAGGTTTCAATCAGCCCCAGCATTTT	CASMSLRGFNQPQHF
TRBV30	TRBJ1-5	NA	TRBD1	TGTGCCTGGAGTGTACAGGCAGGGGGACAGCCCCAGCATTTT	CAWSVQAGGQPQHF
TRBV27	TRBJ2-1	NA	TRBD1	TGTGCCAGCAGTGCATCCGGGACAGGGTCCAATGAGCAGTTCTTC	CASSASGTGSNEQFF
TRBV30	TRBJ1-2	NA	NA	TGTGCCTGGACCCCCATAACCCAAGGGGACTATGGCTACACCTTC	CAWTPITQGDYGYTF
TRBV30	TRBJ2-7	NA	TRBD2	TGTGCCTGGAGCCCGGGGGGGAACGATATATACGAGCAGTACTTC	CAWSPGGNDIYEQYF
TRBV24-1	TRBJ2-7	once	TRBD1	TGTGCCACCAGTGATTCAGGGGGAGATGTCTACGAGCAGTACTTC	CATSDSGGDVYEQYF
TRBV10-3	TRBJ1-3	NA	NA	TGTGCCATCAGTGAGTCTTACAGTCTGAGCTCTGGAAACACCATATATTTT	CAISESYSLSSGNTIYF
TRBV4-1	TRBJ1-1	NA	NA	TGCGCCAGCAGCCACGGGGAGGGGACTGAAGCTTTCTTT	CASSHGEGTEAFF
TRBV2	TRBJ2-7	NA	NA	TGTGCCAGCAGTGCCCGGGGGGTAGGACAGACTCACTACGAGCAGTACTTC	CASSARGVGQTHYEQYF
TRBV28	TRBJ2-7	NA	NA	TGTGCCAGCAGTTTATCCCAGGGAGGCTACGAGCAGTACTTC	CASSLSQGGYEQYF
TRBV27	TRBJ2-5	NA	TRBD2	TGTGCCAGCAGTCAGGGACTAGCGGGACGAGAGACCCAGTACTTC	CASSQGLAGRETQYF
TRBV10-1	TRBJ2-7	NA	TRBD2	TGCGCCAGCAGTGGAGGCGGGAGTAAACTGCTGAGTGAGCAGTACTTC	CASSGGGSKLLSEQYF
TRBV14	TRBJ1-6	NA	NA	TGTGCCAGCAGCCAGCGTTCACAGGGTTATTCACCCCTCCACTTT	CASSQRSQGYSPLHF
TRBV10-1	TRBJ2-1	NA	TRBD2	TGCGCCAGCAGCCCCGGGGGGAGGTTCAACAATGAGCAGTTCTTC	CASSPGGRFNNEQFF
TRBV2	TRBJ1-6	NA	NA	TGTGCCAGCTATGAGACACTGAATTCACCCCTCCACTTT	CASYETLNSPLHF
TRBV7-2	TRBJ2-7	NA	TRBD1	TGTGCCAGCAGCTTCAGACAGGGAATCTACGAGCAGTACTTC	CASSFRQGIYEQYF
TRBV2	TRBJ1-1	NA	NA	TGTGCCAGCACGGCAGGGTCGATTCGAGCTTTCTTT	CASTAGSIRAFF
TRBV7-6	TRBJ2-7	NA	TRBD1	TGTGCCAGCAGCCGTTCGGGACAGGGGTCATACGAGCAGTACTTC	CASSRSGQGSYEQYF
TRBV6-5	TRBJ2-7	NA	TRBD2	TGTGCCAGCAGTTACGGGGGGAGGGGAAACGAGCAGTACTTC	CASSYGGRGNEQYF
TRBV15	TRBJ1-5	NA	NA	TGTGCCACCAGCGGGAGGTCAAATCAGCCCCAGCATTTT	CATSGRSNQPQHF
TRBV2	TRBJ1-5	NA	NA	TGTGCCAGCAGCGTGGCAGGGCGTCAGCCCCAGCATTTT	CASSVAGRQPQHF
TRBV15	TRBJ2-7	NA	NA	TGTGCCACCAGCAGAGAGAGGGGGAGCTCCTACGAGCAGTACTTC	CATSRERGSSYEQYF
TRBV2	TRBJ2-5	NA	TRBD1	TGTGCCAGCATAAATGGGGGACAGGGGGTTTGGGAGACCCAGTACTTC	CASINGGQGVWETQYF
TRBV3-1/TRBV3-2	TRBJ1-1	NA	NA	TGTGCCAGCAGAATGGGCAGGAATACTGAAGCTTTCTTT	CASRMGRNTEAFF
TRBV18	TRBJ2-7	once	NA	TGTGCCAGCTCACCGGGCTCCTCAGAAAATTACGAGCAGTACTTC	CASSPGSSENYEQYF
TRBV6-4	TRBJ1-1	NA	TRBD1	TGTGCCAGCAGGGGACAGCATTTGAACACTGAAGCTTTCTTT	CASRGQHLNTEAFF
TRBV2	TRBJ1-2	NA	NA	TGTGCCAGCTGTCGCGATTCAGGGGACGGGTCTTATGGCTACACCTTC	CASCRDSGDGSYGYTF
TRBV19	TRBJ1-5	NA	TRBD1	TGTGCCAGTAGTGGGACAGGTAATCAGCCCCAGCATTTT	CASSGTGNQPQHF
TRBV9	TRBJ2-1	NA	TRBD2	TGTGCCAGCAGCGGCACAGGGCTAGCGGGGGTTAACAATGAGCAGTTCTTC	CASSGTGLAGVNNEQFF
TRBV6-5	TRBJ1-5	NA	TRBD1	TGTGCCAGCATGATGGGACAGGTACACAATCAGCCCCAGCATTTT	CASMMGQVHNQPQHF
TRBV29-1	TRBJ2-2	few	TRBD1	TGCAGCGTTAACAGGGGGCCCGGGGAGCTGTTTTTT	CSVNRGPGELFF
TRBV25-1	TRBJ1-2	NA	NA	TGTGCCAGCAGTGAACCGGGACAATATGGCTACACCTTC	CASSEPGQYGYTF
TRBV23-1	TRBJ1-1	once	NA	TGCGCCAGCAGTCCCCCAGGGTACACTGAAGCTTTCTTT	CASSPPGYTEAFF
TRBV10-3	TRBJ2-1	once	TRBD2	TGTGCCATCAGTGAGCGGCTAGCGGGAGAGGCCGAGCAGTTCTTC	CAISERLAGEAEQFF
TRBV2	TRBJ1-4	NA	NA	TGTGCCAGCGGTCGCAACTCGGAAAAACTGTTTTTT	CASGRNSEKLFF
TRBV6-1	TRBJ2-7	NA	NA	TGTGCCAGCAGTGAAGGTATTATCAGCTCCTACGAGCAGTACTTC	CASSEGIISSYEQYF